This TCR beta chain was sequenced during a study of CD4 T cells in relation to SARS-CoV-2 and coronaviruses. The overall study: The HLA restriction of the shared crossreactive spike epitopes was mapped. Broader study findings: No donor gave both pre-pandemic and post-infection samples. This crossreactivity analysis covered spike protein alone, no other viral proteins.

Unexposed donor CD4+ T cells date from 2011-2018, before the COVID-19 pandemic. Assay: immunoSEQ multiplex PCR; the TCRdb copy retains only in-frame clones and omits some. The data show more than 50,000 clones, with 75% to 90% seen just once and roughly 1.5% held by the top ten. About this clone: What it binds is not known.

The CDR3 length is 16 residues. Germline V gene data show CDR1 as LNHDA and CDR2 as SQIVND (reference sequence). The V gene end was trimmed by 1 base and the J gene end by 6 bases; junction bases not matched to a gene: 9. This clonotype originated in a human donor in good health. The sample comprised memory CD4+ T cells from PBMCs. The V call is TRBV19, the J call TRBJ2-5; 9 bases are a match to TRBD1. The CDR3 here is CASSIAGQGRGKTQYF. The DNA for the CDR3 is TGTGCCAGTAGTATAGCGGGACAGGGACGGGGGAAGACCCAGTACTTC.